Shown below are 28 T cell receptor beta chains from a single sample sequenced in a study of blood T cell repertoires in COVID-19. Method: immunoSEQ multiplex PCR; TCRdb's copy keeps in-frame clones and lacks some. The sample holds 150,000 to 190,000 clones, approximately 81% seen once. The sequenced sample consisted of peripheral blood. Receptors were obtained from a woman aged 60-70 years with COVID-19, enrolled during active disease.

This clone was found many times. The gene calls are TRBV24-1 and TRBJ1-1; TRBD1 matches 9 bases. The CDR3 covers 13 residues. The ends lost 9 bases at V and 4 bases at J; junction bases unmatched: 5. CDR1 and CDR2 from the germline V gene are KGHDR and SFDVKD. CDR3 coding DNA: TGTGCCACCCACGGACAGGGGATCACTGAAGCTTTCTTT. Protein product: CATHGQGITEAFF.

This rearrangement joins TRBV4-1 to TRBJ2-3, with TRBD2 matching over 12 bases. Germline-derived CDR1 and CDR2 are MGHRA and YSYEKL. V was clipped by 4 bases and J by 4 bases; unmatched bases: 12. The CDR3 spans 18 residues. The CDR3 sequence: CASSRLAGGGYRADTQYF. CDR3 DNA sequence: TGCGCCAGCAGCCGGCTAGCGGGAGGGGGATATCGGGCAGATACGCAGTATTTT.

This chain connects TRBV6-6 to TRBJ1-3, with TRBD1 identical over 12 bases. Germline CDR1 is MNHNY and CDR2 is SVGAGI (reference sequence). V shed 1 base and J 2 bases; nucleotides not matched to a gene: 0. The length of the CDR3 is 16 residues. CDR3 protein: CASSYWDRGPGNTIYF. The CDR3 nucleotides read TGTGCCAGCAGTTACTGGGACAGGGGGCCTGGAAACACCATATATTTT.

This chain uses TRBV4-1 with TRBJ2-7; possibly TRBD1 for D (6 bases). V was pared by 4 bases and J by 2 bases, with 12 bases between. Germline CDR1 reads MGHRA; CDR2 reads YSYEKL. This CDR3 has 14 residues. CDR3 protein: CASSPQGHTYEQYV. The CDR3 DNA sequence: TGCGCCAGCAGCCCCCAGGGACATACCTACGAGCAGTACGTC.

This clone showed up just a few times. The rearrangement links TRBV7-3 to TRBJ2-2; D gene ambiguous. Germline loops: CDR1 SGHTA, CDR2 FQGTGA. Trimming stripped 6 bases from V and 6 bases from J, with 14 bases between. The CDR3 totals 14 residues. This CDR3 is CASSPSVYAGELFF. In DNA, the CDR3 is TGTGCCAGCAGTCCTAGTGTCTACGCCGGGGAGCTGTTTTTT.

The chain joins TRBV2 to TRBJ1-2, with 8 bases lining up with TRBD1. The CDR3 contains 13 residues. The V gene's germline CDR1 is SNHLY and CDR2 FYNNEI. After removal of 8 bases from V and 2 bases from J, the junction contained 4 bases not matched to a gene. CDR3 sequence: CASWDRPNYGYTF. CDR3 nucleotide sequence: TGTGCCAGCTGGGACAGGCCGAACTATGGCTACACCTTC.

V and J are TRBV14 and TRBJ1-5; 7 nucleotides align to TRBD1. The CDR3 is made up of 14 amino acids. The V segment lost 4 bases and the J segment 9 bases; nucleotides outside the gene matches: 9. Germline CDR1 reads SGHDN; CDR2 reads FVKESK. The CDR3 is CASSPGQPWGPQHF. The CDR3 bases are TGTGCCAGCAGCCCGGGACAGCCGTGGGGGCCCCAGCATTTT.

The chain uses TRBV5-6 and TRBJ1-2, with a weak D call TRBD1 (6 bases). Trimming cost V 0 bases and J 6 bases, with 18 bases left between them. There are 16 residues in the CDR3. Germline V lookup: CDR1 SGHDT, CDR2 YYEEEE. CDR3 amino acids: CASSLGRIRGGDGYTF. The CDR3 region has the DNA TGTGCCAGCAGCTTGGGACGCATCAGGGGCGGTGATGGCTACACCTTC.

The chain links TRBV19 to TRBJ1-1; D is perhaps TRBD1 (6 bases). CDR3 length: 12 residues. Germline assignment: CDR1 LNHDA and CDR2 SQIVND (reference sequence). Trimming took 5 bases from V and 8 from J, leaving 12 bases between them. DNA of the CDR3: TGTGCCAGTAGTTCCCGAACAGGGGAAGCTTTCTTT. Its protein is CASSSRTGEAFF.

The rearrangement links TRBV27 to TRBJ2-2; the match to TRBD2 covers 11 bases. The CDR3 length is 17 residues. The germline V gene encodes CDR1 MNHEY and CDR2 SMNVEV (reference sequence). V trimming: 6 bases; J trimming: 4 bases; junction bases outside the gene matches: 10. CDR3 in DNA: TGTGCCAGCAGGGCCGGACCGGGACTAGCGGCCACCGGGGAGCTGTTTTTT. It specifies CASRAGPGLAATGELFF.

The chain is built from TRBV5-6 and TRBJ2-7, with 7 bases that match TRBD1. Germline V gene lookup returns CDR1 SGHDT and CDR2 YYEEEE. The CDR3 consists of 17 residues. Trimming cost V 4 bases and J 1 base; bases outside gene matches: 14. The CDR3: CASSSSFRTGRSYEQYV. CDR3 nucleotides: TGTGCCAGCAGCAGCAGCTTCAGGACAGGAAGGTCCTACGAGCAGTACGTC.

The chain has TRBV4-1 and TRBJ2-3; D might be TRBD2 (5 bases). The CDR3 loop spans 15 amino acids. Germline V lookup: CDR1 MGHRA, CDR2 YSYEKL. With 1 base removed from V and 1 base from J, the gap between germline ends came to 9 bases. In DNA form, the CDR3 reads TGCGCCAGCAGCCAAGGGCGGGCGGGCACAGATACGCAGTATTTT. Encoded protein: CASSQGRAGTDTQYF.

The chain combines TRBV6-5 with TRBJ1-2, with a weak D call TRBD1 (6 bases). Trimming stripped 7 bases from V and 1 base from J, with 13 bases between. The CDR3 sequence is 14 residues long. Looked up from germline, CDR1 is MNHEY and CDR2 is SVGAGI. The CDR3 nucleotides read TGTGCCAGCATCTTGACGGGACATAACTATGGCTACACCTTC. Protein: CASILTGHNYGYTF.

The chain is built from TRBV6-1 and TRBJ1-5; 7 bases match TRBD1. CDR3 size: 15 residues. Per the germline V gene, CDR1 is MNHNS and CDR2 is SASEGT. J gave up 7 bases and V 5 bases, and 11 bases lay outside the gene matches. CDR3 loop: CASSKQDREGQPQHF. DNA for the CDR3: TGTGCCAGCAGTAAGCAAGACAGGGAAGGCCAGCCCCAGCATTTT.

V usage is TRBV5-1 and J usage is TRBJ2-5; D perhaps matches TRBD2 (5 bases). Between the trimmed V and J ends, which lost 4 bases and 1 base, there was a span of 8 bases. The length of the CDR3 is 13 residues. Germline V gives CDR1 SGHRS, CDR2 YFSETQ. DNA for the CDR3: TGCGCCAGCAGCGTCCGGGGCCAAGAGACCCAGTACTTC. Its translation is CASSVRGQETQYF.

This chain links TRBV19 with TRBJ1-5; TRBD1 might be the D (6 bases). Germline CDR1 LNHDA, CDR2 SQIVND (reference sequence). V was cut by 3 bases and J by 2 bases, with 11 bases left in between. This CDR3 is built from 15 residues. The CDR3 region is CASSIWGLGNQPQHF. CDR3 nucleotide sequence: TGTGCCAGTAGTATTTGGGGGCTGGGCAATCAGCCCCAGCATTTT.

This chain links TRBV29-1 with TRBJ1-2; D is possibly TRBD1 (6 bases). CDR1 and CDR2 from the germline V gene are SQVTM and ANQGSEA. The CDR3 extends over 13 amino acids. V dropped 7 bases and J dropped 7 bases, with 19 bases sitting between them. CDR3 region: CSDSRGAGVGYTF. As DNA, the CDR3 is TGCAGCGACTCCCGGGGGGCAGGGGTTGGCTACACCTTC.

The V and J genes are TRBV19 and TRBJ2-2; TRBD1 might be the D (6 bases). CDR1 is LNHDA, CDR2 SQIVND, per germline (reference sequence). V was trimmed by 7 bases and J by 4 bases, leaving 16 bases between them. The CDR3 is made up of 15 amino acids. CDR3 protein: CASNNRDRGTGELFF. The CDR3 bases are TGTGCCAGTAATAACAGGGACCGGGGCACCGGGGAGCTGTTTTTT. The full variable domain, rest sourced from reference TRBV19 and TRBJ2-2, is DGGITQSPKYLFRKEGQNVTLSCEQNLNHDAMYWYRQDPGQGLRLIYYSQIVNDFQKGDIAEGYSVSREKKESFPLTVTSAQKNPTAFYLCASNNRDRGTGELFFGEGSRLTVL.

CDR3 DNA sequence: TGTGCCAGTAGTCTGGGGCTAGTGGAGACCCAGTACTTC. It translates to CASSLGLVETQYF. The V and J genes are TRBV19 and TRBJ2-5, with D possibly matching TRBD1 (5 bases). The CDR3 has 13 amino acids. The V gene lost 5 bases and the J gene lost 5 bases, with 12 bases spanning the gap. Germline V CDR1 and CDR2: LNHDA, SQIVND (reference sequence).

CDR3 sequence: CASSLDPLAGAGDTQYF. CDR3 bases: TGCGCCAGCAGCTTGGACCCCTTAGCGGGAGCCGGAGATACGCAGTATTTT. The chain uses TRBV5-1 and TRBJ2-3, with 9 nucleotides matching TRBD2. With V trimmed by 0 bases and J by 5 bases, 10 bases remained unmatched. CDR1 is SGHRS and CDR2 is YFSETQ in the germline V gene. This CDR3 is 17 amino acids long.

V and J are TRBV14 and TRBJ1-1; no firm D call. Germline V gives CDR1 SGHDN, CDR2 FVKESK. Trimming left V 1 base short and J 1 base short, with 7 bases between. CDR3 length: 14 residues. The CDR3 coding sequence is TGTGCCAGCAGCCAAGTCAGCGGGAACACTGAAGCTTTCTTT. This gives the protein CASSQVSGNTEAFF. The entire variable domain, with the rest obtained from reference TRBV14 and TRBJ1-1, is as follows: EAGVTQFPSHSVIEKGQTVTLRCDPISGHDNLYWYRRVMGKEIKFLLHFVKESKQDESGMPNNRFLAERTGGTYSTLKVQPAELEDSGVYFCASSQVSGNTEAFFGQGTRLTVV.

The chain uses TRBV7-8 and TRBJ1-1; D remains unclear. Germline CDR1 SGHVS, CDR2 FQNEAQ. The CDR3 is made up of 12 amino acids. V lost 0 bases, J lost 6 bases, and 5 bases lay in between. The CDR3 bases are TGTGCCAGCAGCTTAGCCGGGGCTGAAGCTTTCTTT. Its protein is CASSLAGAEAFF.

The CDR3 is CASSLALVGGESTQYF. The CDR3 coding sequence is TGTGCCAGCAGCCTGGCCCTTGTGGGGGGGGAGAGTACGCAGTATTTT. V and J are TRBV11-2 and TRBJ2-3, with 7 bases fitting TRBD2. The V gene's germline CDR1 is SGHAT and CDR2 FQNNGV. V was pared by 5 bases and J by 8 bases, with 16 bases of the junction left unmatched. The CDR3 sequence is 16 residues long.

J is TRBJ1-5 and V is TRBV19; D not certain. CDR1 LNHDA and CDR2 SQIVND come from the germline V gene (reference sequence). The CDR3 is 14 amino acids. V was trimmed by 1 base and J by 7 bases, leaving 11 bases between them. CDR3 region: CASSIVAGRQPQHF. The CDR3 nucleotides are TGTGCCAGTAGTATAGTTGCAGGTCGGCAGCCCCAGCATTTT. Full variable domain (remainder filled in from reference TRBV19 and TRBJ1-5): DGGITQSPKYLFRKEGQNVTLSCEQNLNHDAMYWYRQDPGQGLRLIYYSQIVNDFQKGDIAEGYSVSREKKESFPLTVTSAQKNPTAFYLCASSIVAGRQPQHFGDGTRLSIL.

The chain has TRBV19 and TRBJ1-4; D is perhaps TRBD1 (6 bases). Germline lookup yields CDR1 LNHDA and CDR2 SQIVND (reference sequence). Trimming removed 7 bases at V and 6 bases at J, with 9 bases between. The CDR3 extends over 12 amino acids. The CDR3 sequence: CASTQGYEKLFF. Written as DNA, the CDR3 is TGTGCCAGTACTCAGGGGTATGAAAAACTGTTTTTT. Variable domain in full (rest from reference TRBV19 and TRBJ1-4): DGGITQSPKYLFRKEGQNVTLSCEQNLNHDAMYWYRQDPGQGLRLIYYSQIVNDFQKGDIAEGYSVSREKKESFPLTVTSAQKNPTAFYLCASTQGYEKLFFGSGTQLSVL.

The chain combines TRBV7-3 with TRBJ1-2; D is uncertain. Per germline, CDR1 SGHTA and CDR2 FQGTGA. There are 14 residues in the CDR3. Trimming shortened V by 5 bases and J by 7 bases, and 17 bases separated the two germline ends. CDR3 sequence: CASSVQPGDFGYTF. DNA of the CDR3: TGTGCCAGCAGCGTACAACCCGGAGACTTTGGCTACACCTTC. The full variable domain, completed using reference TRBV7-3 and TRBJ1-2, is GAGVSQTPSNKVTEKGKYVELRCDPISGHTALYWYRQSLGQGPEFLIYFQGTGAADDSGLPNDRFFAVRPEGSVSTLKIQRTERGDSAVYLCASSVQPGDFGYTFGSGTRLTVV.

The chain employs TRBV7-2 and TRBJ1-2, with D tentatively TRBD1 (6 bases). The CDR3 contains 14 residues. Germline CDR1 and CDR2: SGHTA and FQGNSA. V was shortened by 5 bases and J by 2 bases, with 12 bases between the two germline ends. Written as DNA, the CDR3 is TGTGCCAGCAGCCTGGGGGCGTTGAACTATGGCTACACCTTC. Translated: CASSLGALNYGYTF. Drawing the rest from reference TRBV7-2 and TRBJ1-2, the complete variable domain is GAGVSQSPSNKVTEKGKDVELRCDPISGHTALYWYRQSLGQGLEFLIYFQGNSAPDKSGLPSDRFSAERTGGSVSTLTIQRTQQEDSAVYLCASSLGALNYGYTFGSGTRLTVV.

The V call is TRBV12-5, the J call TRBJ1-5; TRBD1 is a possible D gene (5 bases). CDR1 and CDR2 from the germline V gene are LGHNT and FRNRAP. The CDR3 is 16 amino acids. V lost 0 bases and J lost 4, with 13 bases in between. The DNA for the CDR3 is TGTGCTAGTGGTTTGGTACGCGGGGAGGGGAATCAGCCCCAGCATTTT. Translation gives CASGLVRGEGNQPQHF.